This TCR beta chain was documented in a study of blood T cells in healthy people across ages. Notes on the study in general: With unsorted PBMCs, a conclusive comparison of naive versus antigen-experienced cells was not possible. Both higher diversity and more naive CD4+ cells marked long-lived donors when set against aged donors.

Using a J-beta primer mix together with a sample-barcoded 5' primer, a second PCR was run for roughly 6 to 11 cycles. The template-switch adaptor, which had 12 random nucleotides, put a tag on each cDNA molecule. Each CDR3 protein gets one entry after TCRdb re-called the 5' RACE reads with MiXCR. Among 650,000 to 800,000 distinct CDR3 sequences listed, 40% to 50% were seen once. As regards this clonotype: Its target is unknown.

Germline CDR1 is MNHNY and CDR2 is SVGAGI (reference sequence). The CDR3 sequence is 13 residues long. V was clipped by 6 bases and J by 5 bases; unmatched bases: 4. This clonotype was sampled from a man aged 55 to 70 in good health. The gene calls are TRBV6-6 and TRBJ2-1; 7 bases align to TRBD1. Input material: blood. The CDR3 loop reads CASRGTEHNEQFF. The CDR3 DNA follows: TGTGCCAGCAGAGGGACAGAACACAATGAGCAGTTCTTC.